This TCR beta chain emerged from a study of Graves' ophthalmopathy and Graves' hyperthyroidism. RNA served as the template for amplifying TCR beta CDR3 regions. RT-PCR in the first round used HTBI primers; a second-round multiplex PCR followed. Each CDR3 protein is one row after TCRdb ran MiXCR on the multiplex PCR reads. Altogether hundreds of thousands of distinct CDR3 sequences are present, 45% being singletons, with the ten largest covering less than 60%. The CDR3 is 15 residues long. V shed 5 bases, J shed 4 bases, and the junction held 5 bases outside the gene matches. Looked up from germline, CDR1 is SEHNR and CDR2 is FQNEAQ (reference sequence).

The V gene is TRBV7-9, the J gene TRBJ1-5, with 10 bases aligning to TRBD1. The sample comprised peripheral blood. This TCR was recovered from an adult man with Graves' ophthalmopathy. CDR3 sequence reads: CASSRVGQGNQPQHF. The CDR3 DNA reads as TGTGCCAGCAGCCGTGTGGGACAGGGGAATCAGCCCCAGCATTTT.